This TCR beta chain was recovered during a study of cytomegalovirus exposure and HLA in healthy donors. Points from the study as a whole: Cytomegalovirus association was listed for about 180 TCR beta chains.

As concerns this clone: Its matching antigen is unknown.

This CDR3 is 15 amino acids long. The junction had 9 bases not matched to a gene; V was cut back by 6 bases and J by 3 bases. Germline V gene data show CDR1 as LNHDA and CDR2 as SQIVND (reference sequence). The PCR was carried out with 60 Vbeta primers and 13 Jbeta primers. Measured with immunoSEQ multiplex PCR; TCRdb has only the in-frame clones, and not every one. The table lists under 30,000 clones, about four fifths of them singletons. The sample was PBMCs. This TCR was recovered from a male donor in good health and CMV-seronegative. The chain combines TRBV19 with TRBJ2-7, with 9 bases fitting TRBD1. CDR3 in DNA: TGTGCCAGTAGAAAAGCAACAGGGGGCTACTACGAGCAGTACTTC. It codes for CASRKATGGYYEQYF.